Each of the 3 T cell receptor beta chains below was sequenced from the same sample in a study of human T cells and chemical hapten exposure. Time point here: patch test 1, 2 weeks after DPC sensitization. Stated treatment: therapeutic diphenylcyclopropenone sensitization with weekly scalp DPC. MiXCR, applied by TCRdb to the RACE reads, yields one record per CDR3 protein. The sample gives tens of thousands of distinct CDR3 sequences, over 8.5% of which show up once; approximately 4.4% is in the top ten. The source material was whole blood, sampled in connection with sensitization to the hapten diphenylcyclopropenone (DPC). The receptor source for this set is a woman aged 50 to 65 with alopecia areata. Some clones in this sample may be carry-over from other donors' samples.

The table lists this clonotype with many counts. V is TRBV5-1 and J is TRBJ2-2; D is perhaps TRBD1 or TRBD2 (5 bases each). CDR3 size: 15 residues. V was trimmed by 0 bases and J by 4 bases, leaving 10 bases between them. CDR1 is SGHRS and CDR2 is YFSETQ in the germline V gene. The CDR3 is CASSLEGTPTGELFF. Written as DNA, the CDR3 is TGCGCCAGCAGCTTGGAGGGGACCCCCACCGGGGAGCTGTTTTTT.

There are many counts of this clonotype. Written as DNA, the CDR3 is TGTGCCAGCAGTGACAAGCGGGAGGGCCGGCTTCAAGCCGAGCAGTACTTC. Protein sequence: CASSDKREGRLQAEQYF. The V gene is TRBV6-2 or TRBV6-3, the J gene TRBJ2-7; 10 nucleotides match TRBD2. V gave up 5 bases and J gave up 6 bases; unmatched junction bases: 16. There are 17 residues in the CDR3. Looked up from germline, CDR1 is MNHEY and CDR2 is SVGEGT.

The rearrangement uses TRBV6-2 or TRBV6-3 and TRBJ2-7; 10 bases align to TRBD1. Germline V gene lookup returns CDR1 MNHEY and CDR2 SVGEGT. Trimming cost V 6 bases and J 12 bases; bases outside gene matches: 14. The CDR3 spans 14 residues. DNA of the CDR3: TGTGCCAGCAGATCCGGGACAGGGGTTCATTCCTGGTACTTC. Translating it yields CASRSGTGVHSWYF.